The TCR beta chain described here comes from a study of blood T cell repertoires in COVID-19. Produced via immunoSEQ multiplex PCR; TCRdb's table is partial and in-frame only. The table lists approximately 200,000 clones, about 76% of them singletons. The CDR3 sequence is 16 residues long. V lost 4 bases, J lost 8 bases, and 15 bases stayed unmatched. In germline, CDR1 is SGHNT, CDR2 YYREEE (reference sequence). What was sequenced was peripheral blood. This clonotype was sampled from a woman aged 40 to 50 with COVID-19, enrolled during active disease. The rearrangement joins TRBV5-4 to TRBJ2-3; 8 bases are shared with TRBD1. CDR3 DNA sequence: TGTGCCAGCAGCCCCAACCCCACAGGGGGTGGGGGTACGCAGTATTTT. It is translated as CASSPNPTGGGGTQYF.